The 6 T cell receptor beta chains given below trace back to one sample, sequenced in a study of immune evolution from preneoplasia to lung adenocarcinoma. Assay used: immunoSEQ multiplex PCR; TCRdb lists only in-frame clones, some missing. The sample carries around 4,100 clones, roughly 80% recorded once. The specimen sequenced was FFPE minimally invasive lung adenocarcinoma tissue. All receptors derive from a person between 45 and 75 years old with lung adenocarcinoma.

The gene calls are TRBV5-1 and TRBJ1-3; no clear D. Germline V gene sequence: CDR1 SGHRS, CDR2 YFSETQ. Trimming took 4 bases from V and 1 from J, leaving 12 bases between them. The CDR3 is 15 residues long. CDR3 residues: CASSTGGVSGNTIYF. For the CDR3, the DNA is TGCGCCAGCAGCACTGGTGGGGTTTCTGGAAACACCATATATTTT.

The rearrangement joins TRBV18 to TRBJ2-2; D is possibly TRBD2 (5 bases). CDR1 is KGHSH and CDR2 is LQKENI in the germline V gene. Trimming took 2 bases from V and 0 from J, leaving 10 bases between them. The CDR3 spans 16 residues. CDR3 sequence: CASSPSGNPNTGELFF. The CDR3 DNA reads TGTGCCAGCTCACCAAGCGGAAACCCGAACACCGGGGAGCTGTTTTTT.

This clone was observed a few times. The chain employs TRBV6-5 and TRBJ1-2, with a tentative D call TRBD1 (6 bases). The CDR3 spans 14 residues. CDR1 MNHEY and CDR2 SVGAGI come from the germline V gene. The ends were cut back, 7 bases at V and 1 base at J, with 13 bases in the middle. As DNA, the CDR3 is TGTGCCAGCACTTCGCCCAGGGGTAACTATGGCTACACCTTC. Translating it yields CASTSPRGNYGYTF.

This clone was found a few times. The V and J genes are TRBV2 and TRBJ1-5; no clear D. The CDR3 extends over 15 amino acids. Germline CDR1 and CDR2: SNHLY and FYNNEI. V lost 5 bases, J lost 6 bases, and 17 bases lay in between. The CDR3 region has the DNA TGTGCCAGCAGTTTGACGGAAGGGCTGGGTCAGCCCCAGCATTTT. Translation gives CASSLTEGLGQPQHF.

V usage is TRBV11-2 and J usage is TRBJ1-2; possibly TRBD1 for D (5 bases). The V and J ends lost 3 bases and 4 bases respectively, with 15 bases between them. The CDR3 totals 15 residues. CDR1 is SGHAT, CDR2 FQNNGV, per germline. CDR3 region: CASSFGRDGVYGYTF. In DNA, the CDR3 is TGTGCCAGCAGCTTCGGCCGGGACGGAGTCTATGGCTACACCTTC.

Notes on this clone: A read error may account for a junction end that differs from germline. V and J are TRBV6-8 and TRBJ1-3; unclear D gene. The germline gives CDR1 MNHGY, CDR2 SAAAGT. The CDR3 has 15 amino acids. The CDR3 nucleotides are TGTGCCGGCAGCCTCGGACCGGACTCTGGAAACACCATATATTTT. It yields the protein CAGSLGPDSGNTIYF.